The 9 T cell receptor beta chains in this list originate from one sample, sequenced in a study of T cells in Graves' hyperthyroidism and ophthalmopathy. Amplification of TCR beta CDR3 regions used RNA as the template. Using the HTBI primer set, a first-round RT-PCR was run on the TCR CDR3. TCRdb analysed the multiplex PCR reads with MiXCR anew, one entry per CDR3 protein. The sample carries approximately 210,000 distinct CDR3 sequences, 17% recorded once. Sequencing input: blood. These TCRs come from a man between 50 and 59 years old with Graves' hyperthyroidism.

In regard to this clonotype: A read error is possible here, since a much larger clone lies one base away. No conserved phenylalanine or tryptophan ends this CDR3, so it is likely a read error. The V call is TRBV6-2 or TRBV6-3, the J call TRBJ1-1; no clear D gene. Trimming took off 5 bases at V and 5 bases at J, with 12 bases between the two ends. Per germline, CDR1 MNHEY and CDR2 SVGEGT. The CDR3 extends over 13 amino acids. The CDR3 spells CASSRLEETEAFS. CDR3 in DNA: TGTGCCAGCAGTCGACTTGAGGAGACTGAAGCTTTCTCT.

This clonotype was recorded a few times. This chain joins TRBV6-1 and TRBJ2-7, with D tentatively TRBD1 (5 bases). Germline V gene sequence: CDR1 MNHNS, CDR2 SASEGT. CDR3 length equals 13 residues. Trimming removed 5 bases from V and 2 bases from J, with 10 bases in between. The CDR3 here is CASSRTSAYEQYF. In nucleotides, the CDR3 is TGTGCCAGCAGTCGGACATCCGCCTACGAGCAGTACTTC.

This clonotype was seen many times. The CDR3 nucleotides are TGCAGCGGAGGACAGGGTAATGGTGGCTACACCTTC. It encodes CSGGQGNGGYTF. The chain is built from TRBV29-1 and TRBJ1-2, with 8 bases identical to TRBD1. With V trimmed by 7 bases and J by 7 bases, 8 bases remained unmatched. Per germline, CDR1 SQVTM and CDR2 ANQGSEA. The CDR3 sequence is 12 residues long.

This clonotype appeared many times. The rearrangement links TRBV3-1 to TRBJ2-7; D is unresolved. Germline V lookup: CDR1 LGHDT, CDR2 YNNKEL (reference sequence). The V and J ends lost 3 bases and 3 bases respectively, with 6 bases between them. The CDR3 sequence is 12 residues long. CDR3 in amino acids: CASSHSNYEQYF. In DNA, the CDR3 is TGTGCCAGCAGCCATTCCAACTACGAGCAGTACTTC.

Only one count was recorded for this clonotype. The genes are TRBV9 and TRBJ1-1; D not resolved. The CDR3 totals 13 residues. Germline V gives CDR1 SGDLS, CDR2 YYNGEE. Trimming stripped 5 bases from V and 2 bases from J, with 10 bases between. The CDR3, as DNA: TGTGCCAGCAGTAAACAGAGCAACACTGAAGCTTTCTTT. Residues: CASSKQSNTEAFF.

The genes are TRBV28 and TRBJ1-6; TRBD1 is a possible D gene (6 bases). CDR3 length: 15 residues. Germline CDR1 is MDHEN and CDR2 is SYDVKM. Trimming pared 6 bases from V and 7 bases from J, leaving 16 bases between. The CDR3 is CASSLRTEGNSPLHF. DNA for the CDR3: TGTGCCAGCAGCCTCAGGACAGAGGGAAATTCACCCCTCCACTTT.

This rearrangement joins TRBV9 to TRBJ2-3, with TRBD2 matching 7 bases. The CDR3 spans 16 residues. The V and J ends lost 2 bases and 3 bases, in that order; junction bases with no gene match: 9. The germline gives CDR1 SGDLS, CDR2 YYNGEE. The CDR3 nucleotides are TGTGCCAGCAGCGTTGTGGGCGGGAGAGGGACAGATACGCAGTATTTT. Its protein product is CASSVVGGRGTDTQYF.

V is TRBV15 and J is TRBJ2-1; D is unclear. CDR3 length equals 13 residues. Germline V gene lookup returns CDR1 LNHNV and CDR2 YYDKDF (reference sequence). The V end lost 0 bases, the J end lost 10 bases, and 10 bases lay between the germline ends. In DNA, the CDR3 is TGTGCCACCAGCAGAGATCTAACAGCAGAGCAGTTCTTC. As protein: CATSRDLTAEQFF.

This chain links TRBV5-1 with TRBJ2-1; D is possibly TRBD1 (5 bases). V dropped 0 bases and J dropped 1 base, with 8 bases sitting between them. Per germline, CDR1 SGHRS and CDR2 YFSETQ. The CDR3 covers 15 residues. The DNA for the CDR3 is TGCGCCAGCAGCTTGGGACAGACGTCCTACAATGAGCAGTTCTTC. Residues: CASSLGQTSYNEQFF.